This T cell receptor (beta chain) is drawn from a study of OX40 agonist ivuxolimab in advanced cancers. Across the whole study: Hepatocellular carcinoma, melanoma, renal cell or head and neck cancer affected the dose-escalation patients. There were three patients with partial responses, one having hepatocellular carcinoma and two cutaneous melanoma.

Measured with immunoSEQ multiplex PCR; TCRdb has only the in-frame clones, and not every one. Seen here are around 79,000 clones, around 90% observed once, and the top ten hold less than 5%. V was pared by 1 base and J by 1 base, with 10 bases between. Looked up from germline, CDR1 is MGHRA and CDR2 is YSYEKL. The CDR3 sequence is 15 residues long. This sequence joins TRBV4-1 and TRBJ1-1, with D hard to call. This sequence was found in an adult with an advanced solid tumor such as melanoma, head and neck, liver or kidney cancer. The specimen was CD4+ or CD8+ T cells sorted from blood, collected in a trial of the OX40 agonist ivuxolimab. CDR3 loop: CASSQVERTNTEAFF. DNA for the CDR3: TGCGCCAGCAGCCAAGTAGAAAGAACGAACACTGAAGCTTTCTTT.